The 15 T cell receptor beta chains in this list originate from one sample, sequenced in a study of shared clonotypes between healthy human individuals. The data were produced by immunoSEQ multiplex PCR, yet TCRdb's version contains in-frame clones alone and is incomplete. The table records roughly 2.5 million clones, roughly 92% of them present only once. The sequenced sample consisted of naive CD4+ T cells sorted from blood. Subset given: CD45RA+ positively selected. Every receptor here comes from a man aged 18 to 35 in good health.

CDR3 DNA: TGTGCCAGCTGGGGGTTTCGAGAGACCCAGTACTTC. It yields the protein CASWGFRETQYF. The V and J genes are TRBV6-1 and TRBJ2-5, with D perhaps given as TRBD1 or TRBD2 (5 bases each). The germline CDR1 and CDR2 sequences are MNHNS and SASEGT. This CDR3 is built from 12 residues. Trimming pared 8 bases from V and 4 bases from J, leaving 11 bases between.

In the case of this clone: This sample includes further DNA sequences coding for the same CDR3. The gene calls are TRBV6-5 and TRBJ1-5; TRBD1 is a possible D gene (5 bases). From germline, CDR1 is MNHEY and CDR2 SVGAGI. V dropped 6 bases and J dropped 2 bases, with 11 bases sitting between them. The CDR3 runs 14 residues. This CDR3 is CASSPVGGNQPQHF. Here the CDR3 DNA reads TGTGCCAGCAGCCCCGTAGGGGGCAATCAGCCCCAGCATTTT.

The V gene is TRBV27, the J gene TRBJ2-7; 7 nucleotides agree with TRBD2. The trim removed 5 bases at V and 5 bases at J, leaving 6 bases unmatched. This CDR3 comprises 13 residues. Per germline, CDR1 MNHEY and CDR2 SMNVEV (reference sequence). CDR3: CASSPDRGDEQYF. CDR3 bases: TGTGCCAGCAGTCCCGATCGGGGGGACGAGCAGTACTTC.

The V gene is TRBV28, the J gene TRBJ1-5, with D tentatively TRBD1 (6 bases). Per the germline V gene, CDR1 is MDHEN and CDR2 is SYDVKM. The ends were cut back, 3 bases at V and 1 base at J, with 10 bases in the middle. There are 15 residues in the CDR3. The CDR3, as DNA: TGTGCCAGCAGTTTGGGGGGCATGAGCAATCAGCCCCAGCATTTT. Residues: CASSLGGMSNQPQHF. The variable domain in full, completed from reference TRBV28 and TRBJ1-5, reads DVKVTQSSRYLVKRTGEKVFLECVQDMDHENMFWYRQDPGLGLRLIYFSYDVKMKEKGDIPEGYSVSREKKERFSLILESASTNQTSMYLCASSLGGMSNQPQHFGDGTRLSIL.

The chain joins TRBV5-1 to TRBJ2-1; D perhaps matches TRBD1 (5 bases). Per germline, CDR1 SGHRS and CDR2 YFSETQ. This CDR3 has 14 amino acids. The ends were cut back, 0 bases at V and 7 bases at J, with 11 bases in the middle. CDR3 DNA sequence: TGCGCCAGCAGCTTGGTTCCCAGGGTGAATGAGCAGTTCTTC. Translated: CASSLVPRVNEQFF.

The chain is built from TRBV11-2 and TRBJ2-5; D not certain. V was trimmed by 5 bases and J by 11 bases, leaving 12 bases between them. This CDR3 contains 11 residues. Germline assignment: CDR1 SGHAT and CDR2 FQNNGV. The CDR3 reads CASSPSTEQYF. CDR3 in DNA: TGTGCCAGCAGCCCCTCTACGGAGCAGTACTTC.

The rearrangement uses TRBV5-1 and TRBJ2-5; D is ambiguous. The V end was cut by 3 bases, the J end by 5 bases, with 14 bases between. CDR3 size: 14 residues. The germline CDR1 and CDR2 sequences are SGHRS and YFSETQ. CDR3 sequence (DNA): TGCGCCAGCAGCTGGGGTCTTTCGCGGGAGACCCAGTACTTC. It codes for CASSWGLSRETQYF.

The chain recombines TRBV6-1 with TRBJ1-1, with unresolved D. Germline V gene lookup returns CDR1 MNHNS and CDR2 SASEGT. CDR3 length equals 13 residues. Trimming took 6 bases from V and 3 from J, leaving 11 bases between them. The CDR3 is CASRAGQHTEAFF. DNA of the CDR3: TGTGCCAGCAGAGCCGGTCAGCACACTGAAGCTTTCTTT.

This chain joins TRBV7-2 and TRBJ1-2, with a possible D match to TRBD1 (6 bases). The CDR3 has 15 amino acids. The germline V and J ends were trimmed by 5 bases and 4 bases, with 17 bases remaining between them. Germline CDR1 is SGHTA and CDR2 is FQGNSA. CDR3 sequence reads: CASSTLQGGGYGYTF. CDR3 bases: TGTGCCAGCAGCACCCTACAGGGTGGAGGCTATGGCTACACCTTC.

CDR3 sequence reads: CASSWAGGPYEQYF. CDR3 DNA: TGTGCCAGCAGCTGGGCGGGAGGGCCTTACGAGCAGTACTTC. The chain carries TRBV11-2 and TRBJ2-7, with TRBD2 matching 9 bases. The CDR3 has 14 residues. V lost 4 bases, J lost 4 bases, and 5 bases stayed unmatched. Germline V gene data show CDR1 as SGHAT and CDR2 as FQNNGV. Full variable domain (missing parts from reference TRBV11-2 and TRBJ2-7): EAGVAQSPRYKIIEKRQSVAFWCNPISGHATLYWYQQILGQGPKLLIQFQNNGVVDDSQLPKDRFSAERLKGVDSTLKIQPAKLEDSAVYLCASSWAGGPYEQYFGPGTRLTVT.

V is TRBV5-6 and J is TRBJ2-1; D remains unclear. The ends were cut back, 1 base at V and 0 bases at J, with 5 bases in the middle. The CDR3 sequence is 14 residues long. Germline assignment: CDR1 SGHDT and CDR2 YYEEEE. CDR3 in amino acids: CASSLTLSYNEQFF. In DNA form, the CDR3 reads TGTGCCAGCAGCTTGACGCTCTCCTACAATGAGCAGTTCTTC.

The chain uses TRBV11-2 and TRBJ2-3, with 10 bases lining up with TRBD2. CDR1 SGHAT and CDR2 FQNNGV come from the germline V gene. V shed 1 base, J shed 7 bases, and the junction held 11 bases outside the gene matches. This CDR3 is built from 17 residues. Written as DNA, the CDR3 is TGTGCCAGCAGCTTAGGCCTAGCGGGGGACCCACGGAATACGCAGTATTTT. This translates into CASSLGLAGDPRNTQYF.

This chain joins TRBV11-2 and TRBJ1-2; TRBD1 might be the D (6 bases). Trimming left V 5 bases short and J 3 bases short, with 19 bases between. The CDR3 is 16 residues long. Germline V lookup: CDR1 SGHAT, CDR2 FQNNGV. CDR3 in DNA: TGTGCCAGCAGCCCATACGGACAGAAAGGGGACTATGGCTACACCTTC. As protein: CASSPYGQKGDYGYTF.

The chain has TRBV6-5 and TRBJ1-4; no clear D gene. Germline-derived CDR1 and CDR2 are MNHEY and SVGAGI. CDR3 size: 13 residues. The ends were cut back, 0 bases at V and 10 bases at J, with 9 bases in the middle. This CDR3 reads CASSYSAPLKLFF. The DNA of the CDR3 is TGTGCCAGCAGTTACTCAGCACCGTTAAAACTGTTTTTT.

The chain is built from TRBV5-4 and TRBJ1-1, with TRBD1 as a possible D gene (5 bases). The length of the CDR3 is 15 residues. Trimming cost V 0 bases and J 7 bases, with 16 bases left between them. Germline CDR1 is SGHNT and CDR2 is YYREEE (reference sequence). The CDR3 nucleotides read TGTGCCAGCAGCTTGGACAGGTTCAATCTGGGTGAAGCTTTCTTT. It specifies CASSLDRFNLGEAFF.